The 4 T cell receptor beta chains below were found in one sample sequenced in a study of cytomegalovirus exposure and HLA in healthy donors. Primers for the PCR totalled 60 Vbeta and 13 Jbeta. The protocol was immunoSEQ multiplex PCR, while the TCRdb copy is restricted to in-frame clones and leaves out a portion. The sample lists approximately 150,000 clones, almost 75% occurring once. Sequencing used PBMCs. These receptors originate from a woman aged 18-29 years in good health and CMV-seropositive.

This clone was picked up one time. The rearrangement joins TRBV9 to TRBJ2-3; 11 nucleotides line up with TRBD2. The CDR3 has 16 amino acids. V gave up 0 bases and J gave up 2 bases; unmatched junction bases: 2. In germline, CDR1 is SGDLS, CDR2 YYNGEE. This CDR3 is CASSVEGLAVTDTQYF. The CDR3 DNA follows: TGTGCCAGCAGCGTAGAGGGACTAGCGGTCACAGATACGCAGTATTTT.

There are a few counts of this clone. The J gene is TRBJ2-7, the V gene TRBV6-6; D possibly corresponds to TRBD1 (5 bases). The CDR3 runs to 14 residues. CDR1 is MNHNY, CDR2 SVGAGI, per germline (reference sequence). The germline V and J ends were trimmed by 0 bases and 3 bases, with 9 bases remaining between them. DNA of the CDR3: TGTGCCAGCAGTTACTCGAGACAGATCTACGAGCAGTACTTC. Translating it yields CASSYSRQIYEQYF.

This rearrangement joins TRBV10-1 to TRBJ1-1; TRBD1 aligns across 7 bases. This CDR3 has 17 amino acids. The trim removed 3 bases at V and 4 bases at J, leaving 14 bases unmatched. The germline V gene has CDR1 WNHNN and CDR2 SYGVQD (reference sequence). The CDR3 sequence: CASSDDPGTGAFTEAFF. The CDR3, as DNA: TGCGCCAGCAGTGATGATCCTGGTACAGGGGCTTTCACTGAAGCTTTCTTT.

This clone has only a few counts. The chain is built from TRBV19 and TRBJ1-2, with unresolved D. The germline V gene has CDR1 LNHDA and CDR2 SQIVND (reference sequence). V was cut by 7 bases and J by 0 bases, with 9 bases left in between. The CDR3 runs to 13 residues. For the CDR3, the DNA is TGTGCCAGTAACGCACAGCCTAACTATGGCTACACCTTC. Its protein is CASNAQPNYGYTF.